Listed here are 9 T cell receptor beta chains from one sample, sequenced in a study of blood T cell repertoires in COVID-19. This table comes from immunoSEQ multiplex PCR, and its TCRdb copy is limited to in-frame clones, with some not included. The sample carries about 310,000 clones, around 90% recorded once. Material for sequencing was PBMCs or T cells enriched from blood (not recorded which). The receptor source for this set is a man in his sixties who had recovered from COVID-19.

This rearrangement joins TRBV18 to TRBJ1-4, with TRBD1 identical over 8 bases. J was trimmed by 15 bases and V by 2 bases; bases with no gene match: 11. CDR1 is KGHSH, CDR2 LQKENI, per germline. The CDR3 consists of 14 residues. CDR3 residues: CASSPDLQGGSMFF. The CDR3 DNA follows: TGTGCCAGCTCACCAGATCTACAGGGGGGTTCTATGTTTTTT.

This chain joins TRBV11-3 and TRBJ2-7; D uncertain. CDR1 is SGHNT, CDR2 YENEEA, per germline. The CDR3 has 12 residues. The V end lost 11 bases, the J end lost 2 bases, and 13 bases lay between the germline ends. CDR3 region: CAPFHRAYEQYF. As DNA, the CDR3 is TGTGCCCCCTTCCATCGGGCCTACGAGCAGTACTTC.

The chain joins TRBV27 to TRBJ2-5; 8 bases align to TRBD1. CDR3 length: 15 residues. The germline V gene has CDR1 MNHEY and CDR2 SMNVEV (reference sequence). V shed 3 bases, J shed 1 base, and the junction held 4 bases outside the gene matches. The CDR3: CASSLAGGFQETQYF. For the CDR3, the DNA is TGTGCCAGCAGTTTGGCAGGGGGCTTCCAAGAGACCCAGTACTTC.

This clone was observed a single time. This chain links TRBV27 with TRBJ2-7, with D possibly matching TRBD1 (7 bases). The V and J ends lost 8 bases and 3 bases respectively, with 14 bases between them. CDR1 is MNHEY and CDR2 is SMNVEV in the germline V gene (reference sequence). The CDR3 is 13 residues long. This CDR3 reads CASRGTAHYEQYF. Written as DNA, the CDR3 is TGTGCCAGCCGCGGGACAGCCCACTACGAGCAGTACTTC.

This rearrangement joins TRBV7-6 to TRBJ1-1; a weak D match, TRBD1 (6 bases). The V end lost 2 bases, the J end lost 0 bases, and 10 bases lay between the germline ends. This CDR3 region has 15 residues. CDR1 is SGHVS and CDR2 is FNYEAQ in the germline V gene. The DNA of the CDR3 is TGTGCCAGCAGCTTAACAGGGTTCATGAACACTGAAGCTTTCTTT. Translated: CASSLTGFMNTEAFF.

The chain combines TRBV4-2 with TRBJ2-3; 7 nucleotides align to TRBD1. CDR3 length: 16 residues. Germline lookup yields CDR1 LGHNA and CDR2 YNFKEQ. V shed 6 bases and J 4 bases; nucleotides not matched to a gene: 13. The CDR3 nucleotides read TGTGCCAGCAGAAGGGACAGCCTATCGTTGGCAGATACGCAGTATTTT. This gives the protein CASRRDSLSLADTQYF.

The J gene is TRBJ1-3, the V gene TRBV18, with D uncertain. The CDR3 is 15 residues long. Per the germline V gene, CDR1 is KGHSH and CDR2 is LQKENI. V lost 0 bases and J lost 2, with 8 bases in between. The DNA of the CDR3 is TGTGCCAGCTCACCACCGGGAGCGGCTGGAAACACCATATATTTT. Amino acids: CASSPPGAAGNTIYF.

The chain employs TRBV24-1 and TRBJ1-5; D ambiguous. The CDR3 loop spans 15 amino acids. Per germline, CDR1 KGHDR and CDR2 SFDVKD. Between the trimmed V and J ends, which lost 3 bases and 0 bases, there was a span of 8 bases. CDR3 loop: CATSDLNNSNQPQHF. In nucleotides, the CDR3 is TGTGCCACCAGTGATCTGAACAATAGCAATCAGCCCCAGCATTTT.

This clone was seen only once. V is TRBV2 and J is TRBJ2-6; maybe TRBD1 (5 bases). Trimming cost V 5 bases and J 0 bases, with 14 bases left between them. The CDR3 has 17 amino acids. Germline loops: CDR1 SNHLY, CDR2 FYNNEI. The CDR3 nucleotides read TGTGCCAGCAGTTTGCAGGGTCCCACCTCTGGGGCCAACGTCCTGACTTTC. Translating gives CASSLQGPTSGANVLTF.